This T cell receptor (beta chain) was retrieved from a study of blood T cell repertoires in COVID-19 (TCRdb year 2020). In the study overall: Samples from collaborators originated in the United States, Italy and Spain and spanned both the acute and convalescent phases of COVID-19. Where available, HLA class I and class II types were obtained from metadata supplied by the sample provider rather than from assay-based typing. The repertoires were released in a freely available public database meant as a resource for research on the immune response to SARS-CoV-2. Subjects who had been exposed to COVID-19, were actively infected with it, or had recovered from it provided the deeply sampled blood TCRbeta repertoires that made up the dataset. The samples were drawn from the first 160 participants of the ongoing ImmuneRACE study and from some 1,300 subjects provided by 6 global collaborators. The sample metadata nearly always contained a de-identified subject ID, COVID-19 status, age in years and sex. The material from the prospective study consisted of cDNA or gDNA derived from T cells, B-cell-depleted T cells, or PBMCs. Summary of the overall study and its limitations: Clinical and demographic metadata were provided uncurated, with the amount varying by source and participant.

Of note for this clone: Its antigen target is currently unknown. The sample holds no much larger clone one base away, and base qualities are not on file.

Collaborating institutions collected whole blood in K2EDTA tubes following their own protocols. For TCRbeta analysis, collaborator samples were shipped as frozen whole blood, as isolated PBMCs, or as DNA extracted from either sample type. CDR1 is given as KGHDR and CDR2 as SFDVKD, both from the germline V gene. The CDR3 has 13 amino acids, counting the end cysteine and phenylalanine. Here the CDR3 DNA is all that survives: 39 bases in frame from base 1. V loses 4 bases, J loses 8 bases, and the germline ends lie 11 bases apart. The immunoSEQ Assay, a bias-controlled multiplex PCR, was used to amplify TCRbeta CDR3 regions from genomic DNA. Under the source paper's analysis protocol: The number of nucleated cells in each sample was estimated from the amplification of reference gene primers within the assay. To quantify the absolute abundance of each unique TCRbeta CDR3 rearrangement, sequence reads were collapsed and filtered. For each sample, productive Simpson clonality was calculated as the square root of Simpson's diversity index over productive rearrangements. TCRdb's version of the immuneACCESS table is confined to in-frame rearrangements and falls short of the full clone set. An unresolved V gene accounts for under half of the shortfall where checked; the remainder is of unknown origin. V and J calls plus clone size are reproduced from that table; the DNA served to infer D and trimming. The sample includes fewer than 200,000 clones, with roughly 85% observed a single time. The ten largest clonotypes hold 7% to 10% of the sample.

The rearrangement joined TRBV24-1 to TRBJ2-1, with no D gene named confidently. The sequence was obtained from a man aged 50-60 years with active or convalescent COVID-19. The sample was peripheral blood. The CDR3 region: CATSDHLGHEQFF. The sequenced DNA: TGTGCCACCAGTGACCACCTAGGCCATGAGCAGTTCTTC.